These T cell receptor beta chains were read from a single sample in a study of blood T cell repertoires in COVID-19. Method: immunoSEQ multiplex PCR; TCRdb's copy keeps in-frame clones and lacks some. The sample lists some 29,000 clones; almost 85% were seen once. The material sequenced was peripheral blood. All receptors come from a man older than 75 with active COVID-19. Both conserved end residues are part of each CDR3. The D gene is left open where the match is weak. Expanded clones get a size class; other rows say once, few or many, or leave the size out.

J gene,clone size,D gene,V gene,CDR3 DNA,CDR3 protein
TRBJ1-1,.,.,TRBV3-1/TRBV3-2,TGTGCCAGCACCCGAGTCGGGGTGAACACTGAAGCTTTCTTT,CASTRVGVNTEAFF
TRBJ2-7,.,.,TRBV3-1/TRBV3-2,TGTGCCAGCAGCCAATTTGCGGGGCCCACCTACGAGCAGTACTTC,CASSQFAGPTYEQYF
TRBJ2-1,medium-sized,.,TRBV5-6,TGTGCCAGCAGCTTGGTTGGGGGCGAAGAGCAGTTCTTC,CASSLVGGEEQFF
TRBJ2-7,.,.,TRBV9,TGTGCCAGCAGCGTAGACAGCAGCTCCTACGAGCAGTACTTC,CASSVDSSSYEQYF
TRBJ2-7,.,TRBD2,TRBV29-1,TGCAGCGTTGTAAGGCGGGGGGGCATCTACGAGCAGTACTTC,CSVVRRGGIYEQYF
TRBJ1-1,.,.,TRBV30,TGTGCCTGGAGTCCACGAGACAGAAGGAACACTGAAGCTTTCTTT,CAWSPRDRRNTEAFF
TRBJ1-2,.,TRBD1,TRBV13,TGTGCCAGCAGTCGCGTACAGGGGGCAGTCTATGGCTACACCTTC,CASSRVQGAVYGYTF
TRBJ2-1,few,.,TRBV11-1,TGTGCCAGCAGCCTTGAAGGGAGTGAGCAGTTCTTC,CASSLEGSEQFF
TRBJ1-5,.,.,TRBV5-5,TGTGCCAGCAGCCAAAGCAGCTCCAAGATGGGGCGGGGAATTCAGCCCCAGCATTTT,CASSQSSSKMGRGIQPQHF
TRBJ1-6,.,TRBD1,TRBV7-9,TGTGCCAGCAGCTTAAATACTGGGTATGCGGGACAGGATAATTCACCCCTCCACTTT,CASSLNTGYAGQDNSPLHF
TRBJ2-7,few,.,TRBV11-3,TGTGCCAGCAGCTCAAGGAACGACTCGACCTACGAGCAGTACTTC,CASSSRNDSTYEQYF
TRBJ2-5,.,.,TRBV5-6,TGTGCCAGCAGCTTGGTAGACAGTATCCTCGCGGACGCAGAGACCCAGTACTTC,CASSLVDSILADAETQYF
TRBJ2-1,once,.,TRBV19,TGTGCCAGTAGTATTGACAGCGGGTCGCAGTTCTTC,CASSIDSGSQFF
TRBJ1-3,.,.,TRBV6-6,TGTGCCAGCAGCCGAGGGCAGGGACTCTCTGGAAACACCATATATTTT,CASSRGQGLSGNTIYF
TRBJ1-2,few,.,TRBV9,TGTGCCAGCAGCGTAGAACAGGAGGGGTATGGCTACACCTTC,CASSVEQEGYGYTF
TRBJ1-6,.,.,TRBV20-1,TGCAGTGCTAGTAAGGACAGATCGGGCTCACCCCTCCACTTT,CSASKDRSGSPLHF
TRBJ2-1,.,TRBD2,TRBV6-6,TGTGCCAGCAGTCTGATCTTGGGGGGGAACCCTGCCTACAATGAGCAGTTCTTC,CASSLILGGNPAYNEQFF
TRBJ1-2,.,.,TRBV10-3,TGTGCCATCAGTGATGCTGGCAGGGAAGTTAACTATGGCTACACCTTC,CAISDAGREVNYGYTF
TRBJ1-2,once,.,TRBV2,TGTGCCAGCAAACAGGGTTTAGACTATGGCTACACCTTC,CASKQGLDYGYTF
TRBJ2-2,.,.,TRBV5-1,TGCGCCAGCAGCACCGGACAAATAGGAACCGGGGAGCTGTTTTTT,CASSTGQIGTGELFF
TRBJ2-2,.,TRBD1,TRBV9,TGTGCCAGCAGCGTAGGGGGACAGGTTAACACCGGGGAGCTGTTTTTT,CASSVGGQVNTGELFF
TRBJ2-7,.,.,TRBV6-5,TGTGCCAGCAGTTATTCGGGGGAATCTGCCTACGAGCAGTACTTC,CASSYSGESAYEQYF
TRBJ1-5,.,.,TRBV30,TGTGCCTGGAGTGTAGGTGGGGCGGGCAATCAGCCCCAGCATTTT,CAWSVGGAGNQPQHF
TRBJ2-5,.,TRBD1,TRBV11-1,TGTGCCAGCTCCGTTATGACAGGGCAAGAGACCCAGTACTTC,CASSVMTGQETQYF
TRBJ1-5,.,TRBD1,TRBV2,TGTGCCAGCAGTAAGCACAGGGGCCCCCTCCAGCCCCAGCATTTT,CASSKHRGPLQPQHF
TRBJ1-2,.,TRBD1,TRBV5-4,TGTGCCAGCAGCCCGACGACAGGGAATGTTTTCTATGGCTACACCTTC,CASSPTTGNVFYGYTF
TRBJ2-2,.,.,TRBV12-3/TRBV12-4,TGTGCCAGCAGTTTTCATGGGGCTGGGGAGCTGTTTTTT,CASSFHGAGELFF
TRBJ1-3,few,.,TRBV6-5,TGTGCCAGCAGTTATCGGCAGGCCACTGGAAACACCATATATTTT,CASSYRQATGNTIYF
TRBJ2-7,few,TRBD1,TRBV5-4,TGTGCCAGCAGAACCGGGACAGGCTACGAGCAGTACTTC,CASRTGTGYEQYF